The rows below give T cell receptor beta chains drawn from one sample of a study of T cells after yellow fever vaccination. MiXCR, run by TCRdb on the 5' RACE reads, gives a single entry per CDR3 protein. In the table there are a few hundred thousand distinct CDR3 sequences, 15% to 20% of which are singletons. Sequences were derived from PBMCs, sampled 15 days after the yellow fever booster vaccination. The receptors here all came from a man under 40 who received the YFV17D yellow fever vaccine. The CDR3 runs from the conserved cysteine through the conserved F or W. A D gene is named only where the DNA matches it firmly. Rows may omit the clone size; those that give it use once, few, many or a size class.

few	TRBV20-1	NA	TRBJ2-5	CSASSRGETQYF	TGCAGTGCTAGTTCCAGGGGAGAGACCCAGTACTTC
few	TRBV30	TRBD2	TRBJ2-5	CAWSYGTTKPETQYF	TGTGCCTGGAGTTACGGGACTACCAAGCCGGAGACCCAGTACTTC
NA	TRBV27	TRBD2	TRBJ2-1	CASSLKWAGGSSYNEQFF	TGTGCCAGCAGTTTAAAGTGGGCGGGAGGGAGCTCCTACAATGAGCAGTTCTTC
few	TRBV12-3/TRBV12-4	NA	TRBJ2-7	CASSLGLHYEQYF	TGTGCCAGCAGTTTGGGCTTACACTACGAGCAGTACTTC
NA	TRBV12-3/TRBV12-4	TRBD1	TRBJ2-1	CASRGQGGSEQFF	TGTGCCAGCAGGGGACAGGGCGGCAGTGAGCAGTTCTTC
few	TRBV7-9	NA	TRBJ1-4	CASSPARSRWDGEKLFF	TGTGCCAGCAGCCCCGCCCGCAGTCGATGGGATGGTGAAAAACTGTTTTTT
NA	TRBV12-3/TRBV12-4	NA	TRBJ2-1	CASKPLQNVNEQFF	TGTGCCAGCAAACCGCTCCAGAACGTAAATGAGCAGTTCTTC
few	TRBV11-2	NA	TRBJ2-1	CASRSPGGGQFF	TGTGCCAGCAGATCTCCCGGGGGTGGGCAGTTCTTC
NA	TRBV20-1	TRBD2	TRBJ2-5	CSARPRLAPQETQYF	TGCAGTGCTAGGCCCCGACTAGCCCCCCAAGAGACCCAGTACTTC
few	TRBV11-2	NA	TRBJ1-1	CASSLEYGYTEAFF	TGTGCCAGCAGCTTAGAGTACGGCTACACTGAAGCTTTCTTT
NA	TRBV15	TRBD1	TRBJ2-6	CATSRGQFSGANVLTF	TGTGCCACCAGCAGGGGACAGTTCTCTGGGGCCAACGTCCTGACTTTC
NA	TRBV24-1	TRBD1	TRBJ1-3	CATSDGRGPGNTIYF	TGTGCCACCAGTGACGGGAGGGGGCCTGGAAACACCATATATTTT
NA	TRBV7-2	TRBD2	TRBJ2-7	CASSRHGTSGSDEQYF	TGTGCCAGCAGCAGACATGGGACTAGCGGGAGTGACGAGCAGTACTTC
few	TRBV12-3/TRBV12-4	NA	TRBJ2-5	CASSPSARQETQYF	TGTGCCAGCTCCCCTAGTGCCAGACAAGAGACCCAGTACTTC
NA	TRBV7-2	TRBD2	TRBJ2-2	CASTLTSGNTGELFF	TGTGCCAGCACATTAACTAGCGGGAACACCGGGGAGCTGTTTTTT
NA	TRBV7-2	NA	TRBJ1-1	CASSLATSWNTEAFF	TGTGCCAGCAGCTTAGCGACGAGTTGGAACACTGAAGCTTTCTTT
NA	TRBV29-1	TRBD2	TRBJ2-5	CSVSSGLDQETQYF	TGCAGCGTAAGTTCGGGACTAGACCAAGAGACCCAGTACTTC
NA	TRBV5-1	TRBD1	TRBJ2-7	CASSFGQEPSYEQYF	TGCGCCAGCAGCTTCGGACAGGAACCTTCCTACGAGCAGTACTTC
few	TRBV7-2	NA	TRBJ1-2	CASSLGGSRGYTF	TGTGCCAGCAGCTTAGGGGGATCGCGTGGCTACACCTTC
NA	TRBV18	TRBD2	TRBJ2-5	CASSRLAGVYETQYF	TGTGCCAGCTCACGTCTAGCGGGAGTATACGAGACCCAGTACTTC
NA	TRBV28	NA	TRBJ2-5	CASGGSETQYF	TGTGCCAGCGGGGGGTCAGAGACCCAGTACTTC
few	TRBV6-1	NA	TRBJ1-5	CASSTQRNQPQHF	TGTGCCAGCTCAACGCAGCGGAATCAGCCCCAGCATTTT
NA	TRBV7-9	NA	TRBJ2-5	CASSLASGGQETQYF	TGTGCCAGCAGCTTAGCCTCTGGCGGACAAGAGACCCAGTACTTC
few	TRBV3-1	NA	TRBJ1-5	CASSQGDSNQPQHF	TGTGCCAGCAGCCAAGGGGATAGCAATCAGCCCCAGCATTTT
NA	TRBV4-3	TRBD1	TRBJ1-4	CASSQDPQGGRYEKLFF	TGCGCCAGCAGCCAAGACCCCCAGGGGGGACGATACGAAAAACTGTTTTTT
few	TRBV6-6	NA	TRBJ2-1	CASSSDGYNEQFF	TGTGCCAGCAGTTCGGACGGCTACAATGAGCAGTTCTTC
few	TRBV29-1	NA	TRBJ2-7	CSVSAGSYEQYF	TGCAGCGTCTCAGCGGGTTCCTACGAGCAGTACTTC
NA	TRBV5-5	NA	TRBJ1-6	CASGVDSYNSPLHF	TGTGCCAGCGGCGTGGACAGTTATAATTCACCCCTCCACTTT
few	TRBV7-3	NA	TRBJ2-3	CASSLTGTTDTQYF	TGTGCCAGCAGCTTAACCGGGACCACAGATACGCAGTATTTT
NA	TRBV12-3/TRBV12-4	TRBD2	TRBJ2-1	CASSLMREGLSLNEQFF	TGTGCCAGCAGTTTAATGAGGGAGGGCTTGAGTTTGAATGAGCAGTTCTTC
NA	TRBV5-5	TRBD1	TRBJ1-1	CASSGGQAMNTEAFF	TGTGCCAGCAGCGGCGGACAGGCGATGAACACTGAAGCTTTCTTT
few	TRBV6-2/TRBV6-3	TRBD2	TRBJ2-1	CASSWASGRSYNEQFF	TGTGCCAGCAGTTGGGCTAGCGGGAGGTCCTACAATGAGCAGTTCTTC
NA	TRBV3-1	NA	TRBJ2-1	CASSQGPGVANEQFF	TGTGCCAGCAGCCAGGGCCCGGGAGTAGCCAATGAGCAGTTCTTC
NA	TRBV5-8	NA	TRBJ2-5	CASSLAGEGETQYF	TGTGCCAGCAGCTTGGCGGGGGAAGGAGAGACCCAGTACTTC
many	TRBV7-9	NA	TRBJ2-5	CASSSAGTQYF	TGTGCCAGCAGCTCCGCCGGGACCCAGTACTTC
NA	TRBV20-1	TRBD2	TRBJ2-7	CSAKRETSGEYEQYF	TGCAGTGCTAAGAGGGAAACTAGCGGGGAGTACGAGCAGTACTTC
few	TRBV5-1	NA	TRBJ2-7	CASSTGDTSYEQYF	TGCGCCAGCAGTACGGGAGACACATCCTACGAGCAGTACTTC
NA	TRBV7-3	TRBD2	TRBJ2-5	CASSPSAGVETQYF	TGTGCCAGCAGCCCCTCAGCGGGAGTAGAGACCCAGTACTTC
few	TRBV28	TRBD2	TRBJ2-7	CASRRSGSPYEQYF	TGTGCCAGCAGAAGGAGCGGGAGCCCATACGAGCAGTACTTC
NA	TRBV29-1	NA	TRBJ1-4	CSVEDPGGSEEKLFF	TGCAGCGTTGAAGATCCGGGAGGAAGTGAGGAAAAACTGTTTTTT
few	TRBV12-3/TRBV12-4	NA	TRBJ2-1	CASSSTRYNEQFF	TGTGCCAGCAGTTCGACTAGATACAATGAGCAGTTCTTC
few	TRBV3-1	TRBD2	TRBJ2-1	CASSHLADNEQFF	TGTGCCAGCAGCCACCTAGCGGACAATGAGCAGTTCTTC
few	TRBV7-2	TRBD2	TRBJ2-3	CASRWEGLTDTQYF	TGTGCCAGCAGGTGGGAGGGCCTGACAGATACGCAGTATTTT
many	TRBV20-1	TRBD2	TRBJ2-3	CSASPLSGGRTDTQYF	TGCAGTGCTAGCCCCTTATCGGGGGGACGCACAGATACGCAGTATTTT
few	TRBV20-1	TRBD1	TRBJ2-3	CSASRPGGSTDTQYF	TGCAGTGCTAGCAGGCCAGGGGGAAGCACAGATACGCAGTATTTT